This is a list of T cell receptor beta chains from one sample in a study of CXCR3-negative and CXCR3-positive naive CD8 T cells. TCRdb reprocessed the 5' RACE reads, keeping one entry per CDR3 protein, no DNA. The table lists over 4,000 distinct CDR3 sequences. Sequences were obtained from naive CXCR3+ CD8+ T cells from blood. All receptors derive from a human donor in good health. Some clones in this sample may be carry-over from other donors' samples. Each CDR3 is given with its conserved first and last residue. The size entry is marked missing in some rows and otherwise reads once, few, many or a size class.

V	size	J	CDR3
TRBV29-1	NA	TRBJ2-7	CSVVKLGHEQYF
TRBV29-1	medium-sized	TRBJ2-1	CSVVAGDNNEQFF
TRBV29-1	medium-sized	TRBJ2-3	CSVVGLAGEVADTQYF
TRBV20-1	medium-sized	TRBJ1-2	CSARPRASYGYTF
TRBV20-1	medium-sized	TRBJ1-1	CSARDLGRLDTEAFF
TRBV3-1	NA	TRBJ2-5	CASSLLLASSRETQYF
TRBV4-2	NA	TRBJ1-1	CASSESGLGTEAFF
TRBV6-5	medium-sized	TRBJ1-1	CASSGAGGPNTEAFF
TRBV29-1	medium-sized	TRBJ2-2	CSVIPAANTGELFF
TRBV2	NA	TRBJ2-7	CASSPLAGVDEQYF
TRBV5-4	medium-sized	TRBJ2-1	CASRPAGSGWHNEQFF
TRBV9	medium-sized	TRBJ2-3	CASSASVEYRDDALDTQYF
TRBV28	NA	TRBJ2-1	CASSRQTSGRYNEQFF
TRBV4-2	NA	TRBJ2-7	CASSQSAGVSYEQYF
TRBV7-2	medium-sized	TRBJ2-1	CAMQNTSGAYNEQFF
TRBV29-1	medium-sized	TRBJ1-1	CSAGSMNTEAFF
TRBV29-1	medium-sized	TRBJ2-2	CSVESGPLRGTGELFF
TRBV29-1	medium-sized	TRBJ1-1	CSVEMNTEAFF
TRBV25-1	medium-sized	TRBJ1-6	CASSAQGSSYNSPLHF
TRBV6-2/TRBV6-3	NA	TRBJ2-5	CASQTSGGLETQYF
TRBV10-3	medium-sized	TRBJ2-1	CAILDPVTPETYNEQFF
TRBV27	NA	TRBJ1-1	CASRLGSWNTEAFF
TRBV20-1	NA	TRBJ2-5	CSAREWLAGGETQYF
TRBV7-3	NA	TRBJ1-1	CASRDNENTEAFF
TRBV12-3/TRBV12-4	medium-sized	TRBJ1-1	CASSGQMNTEAFF
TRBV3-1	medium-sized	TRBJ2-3	CASSQEGDTQYF
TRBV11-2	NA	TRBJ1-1	CASSSDLRGSTEAFF
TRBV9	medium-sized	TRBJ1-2	CASSDTGVLSYGYTF
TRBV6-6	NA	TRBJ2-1	CASSYGSRPYNEQFF
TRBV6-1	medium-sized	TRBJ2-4	CASSEWDTKNIQYF
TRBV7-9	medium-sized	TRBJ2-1	CASSHTSGKGDEQFF
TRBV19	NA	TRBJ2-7	CASSPPNGHYEQYF
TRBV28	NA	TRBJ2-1	CASSSDISYNEQFF
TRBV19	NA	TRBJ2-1	CASTYEGNEQFF
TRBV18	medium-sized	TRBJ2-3	CASTPQSSPTSGIGEDTQYF
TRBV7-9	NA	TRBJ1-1	CASSSGGANTEAFF
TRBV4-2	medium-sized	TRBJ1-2	CASSLPGSGGGYTF
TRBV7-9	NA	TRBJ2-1	CASRHRTSGEFGNEQFF
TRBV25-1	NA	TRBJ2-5	CASRTGYQETQYF
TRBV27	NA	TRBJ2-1	CASSTLLTSAGNEQFF
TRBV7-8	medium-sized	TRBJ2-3	CASSLAGTVLMSTDTQYF
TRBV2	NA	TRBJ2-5	CASPGTATPKETQYF
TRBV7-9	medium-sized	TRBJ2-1	CASSPSGLAGRNEQFF
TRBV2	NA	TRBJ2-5	CASKDISQETQYF
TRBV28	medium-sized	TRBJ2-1	CASSFSNNEQFF
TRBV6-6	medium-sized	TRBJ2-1	CASSYSREGSINEQFF
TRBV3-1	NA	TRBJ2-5	CASSQDPGSETQYF
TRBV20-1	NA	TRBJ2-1	CSASALAGPVSYNEQFF
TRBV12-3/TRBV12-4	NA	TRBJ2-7	CASSLHYSYEQYF
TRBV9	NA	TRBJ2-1	CASSVAGGSYNEQFF
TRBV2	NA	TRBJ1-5	CASTGGPGNQPQHF
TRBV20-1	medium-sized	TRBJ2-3	CSAEEGVLSTDTQYF
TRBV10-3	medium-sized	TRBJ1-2	CAISESGTATNYGYTF
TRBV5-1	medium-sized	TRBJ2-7	CASSLYNGGNSYEQYF
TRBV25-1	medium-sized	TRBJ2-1	CASTELSGEQFF
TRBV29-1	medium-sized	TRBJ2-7	CSVREGSSYEQYF
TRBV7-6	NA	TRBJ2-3	CASSLESDTQYF
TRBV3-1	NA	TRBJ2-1	CASMRTSGSNNEQFF
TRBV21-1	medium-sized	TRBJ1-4	CASSPQTGPITNEKLFF